Below are 9 T cell receptor beta chains sequenced from a single sample in a study of response to subunit inactivated influenza vaccine. MiXCR was run by TCRdb on the RT-PCR reads, yielding one entry per CDR3 protein. The repertoire holds 600,000 to 850,000 distinct CDR3 sequences, with approximately 14% as singletons. The sequencing used PBMCs from blood, collected 14 days before vaccination. The receptors come from a man over 45 who received an inactivated influenza vaccine.

The gene calls are TRBV7-6 and TRBJ2-7; 8 nucleotides match TRBD1. V lost 5 bases, J lost 6 bases, and 12 bases stayed unmatched. Germline V CDR1 and CDR2: SGHVS, FNYEAQ. There are 15 residues in the CDR3. The CDR3 DNA sequence: TGTGCCAGCAGCAAGAATCGACAGGGGAGTGGCGAGCAGTACTTC. Amino acids: CASSKNRQGSGEQYF.

This clonotype was counted a few times. The CDR3 coding sequence is TGTGCCAGCAGTTACGAACTCTCTCAAGAGACCCAGTACTTC. Residues: CASSYELSQETQYF. The chain combines TRBV6-5 with TRBJ2-5; no firm D call. Germline V lookup: CDR1 MNHEY, CDR2 SVGAGI. This CDR3 has 14 amino acids. Trimming cost V 2 bases and J 2 bases, with 9 bases left between them.

This clonotype was seen only a few times. The gene calls are TRBV9 and TRBJ2-7; D remains unclear. Per germline, CDR1 SGDLS and CDR2 YYNGEE. The V and J ends lost 0 bases and 3 bases respectively, with 7 bases between them. The CDR3 has 13 amino acids. The DNA for the CDR3 is TGTGCCAGCAGCGTAGCGGCAGACTACGAGCAGTACTTC. As protein: CASSVAADYEQYF.

This chain uses TRBV10-3 with TRBJ2-7; TRBD2 matches at 14 bases. The CDR3 is 16 residues long. The J segment lost 4 bases and the V segment lost 3 bases, leaving 5 bases of the junction unmatched. The germline gives CDR1 ENHRY, CDR2 SYGVKD. As DNA, the CDR3 is TGTGCCATCAGTGACGGGACTAGCGGGAGAGCGTACGAGCAGTACTTC. Translated, it gives CAISDGTSGRAYEQYF.

This clonotype was observed many times. V usage is TRBV12-3 or TRBV12-4 and J usage is TRBJ1-1; 8 nucleotides agree with TRBD1. The CDR3 runs 13 residues. The trim removed 5 bases at V and 2 bases at J, leaving 1 base unmatched. This chain's CDR3 is CASSGQGNTEAFF. The DNA of the CDR3 is TGTGCCAGCAGTGGACAGGGAAACACTGAAGCTTTCTTT.

This clonotype came up many times. This CDR3 is CASSLAGGPGDTQYF. The DNA for the CDR3 is TGCGCCAGCAGCTTAGCGGGAGGGCCGGGAGATACGCAGTATTTT. The chain joins TRBV5-1 to TRBJ2-3; 10 nucleotides align to TRBD2. The trim removed 2 bases at V and 5 bases at J, leaving 5 bases unmatched. The CDR3 is 15 amino acids. Germline lookup yields CDR1 SGHRS and CDR2 YFSETQ.

This clonotype was seen a handful of times. V is TRBV20-1 and J is TRBJ2-7; TRBD2 matches 10 bases. V shed 0 bases and J 2 bases; nucleotides not matched to a gene: 7. This CDR3 has 16 amino acids. Germline assignment: CDR1 DFQATT and CDR2 SNEGSKA (reference sequence). The CDR3 nucleotides are TGCAGTGCTAGAGATTCCGCTAGCGGGAGTACCTACGAGCAGTACTTC. Translating it yields CSARDSASGSTYEQYF.

This clonotype was counted a few times. This chain connects TRBV4-1 to TRBJ2-2; 8 bases fit TRBD1. Germline assignment: CDR1 MGHRA and CDR2 YSYEKL. The CDR3 has 16 residues. The trim removed 0 bases at V and 7 bases at J, leaving 7 bases unmatched. The CDR3 region is CASSQEATGVSGELFF. The CDR3 DNA follows: TGCGCCAGCAGCCAAGAGGCGACAGGGGTCAGCGGGGAGCTGTTTTTT.

CDR3 residues: CASRIDTGELFF. CDR3 DNA: TGTGCCAGCAGGATTGACACCGGGGAGCTGTTTTTT. The chain recombines TRBV2 with TRBJ2-2; D is uncertain. Germline V gene lookup returns CDR1 SNHLY and CDR2 FYNNEI. Between the trimmed V and J ends, which lost 6 bases and 3 bases, there was a span of 5 bases. This CDR3 has 12 amino acids.